These 27 T cell receptor beta chains originate from one sample sequenced in a study of memory CD4+ T cells and cytomegalovirus serostatus. Single viable CD3+CD4+CD8-CD45RO+ cells were sorted as the memory CD4+ T cells. Profiling relied on immunoSEQ multiplex PCR, and the TCRdb table lists in-frame clones only, not all of them. This sample has 45,000 to 65,000 clones, with about 78% found just once. The sequenced material came from memory CD4+ T cells from blood. The receptors come from an adult in good health and CMV-seronegative.

DNA of the CDR3: TGTGCCAGCTCACCCAACCTTAACACTGAAGCTTTCTTT. Its translation: CASSPNLNTEAFF. This chain links TRBV18 with TRBJ1-1; D is unresolved. Trimming removed 3 bases at V and 2 bases at J, with 7 bases between. The CDR3 totals 13 residues. Looked up from germline, CDR1 is KGHSH and CDR2 is LQKENI. The full variable domain, completed using reference TRBV18 and TRBJ1-1, is NAGVMQNPRHLVRRRGQEARLRCSPMKGHSHVYWYRQLPEEGLKFMVYLQKENIIDESGMPKERFSAEFPKEGPSILRIQQVVRGDSAAYFCASSPNLNTEAFFGQGTRLTVV.

This chain joins TRBV7-6 and TRBJ2-5; D possibly corresponds to TRBD1 (6 bases). Germline CDR1 reads SGHVS; CDR2 reads FNYEAQ. The CDR3 has 15 amino acids. Trimming shortened V by 6 bases and J by 4 bases, and 18 bases separated the two germline ends. The CDR3 reads CASRPEQGPGETQYF. Here the CDR3 DNA reads TGTGCCAGCAGACCTGAACAGGGCCCGGGAGAGACCCAGTACTTC.

This chain uses TRBV19 with TRBJ2-7; possible D gene TRBD2, 7 bases. There are 14 residues in the CDR3. Trimming took off 4 bases at V and 6 bases at J, with 16 bases between the two ends. CDR1 and CDR2 from the germline V gene are LNHDA and SQIVND (reference sequence). CDR3 sequence reads: CASSTQGAGAEQYF. Written as DNA, the CDR3 is TGTGCCAGTAGTACCCAAGGCGCGGGGGCCGAGCAGTACTTC.

V gene TRBV6-6 combines with J gene TRBJ2-2; no clear D. CDR3 length equals 12 residues. The V end lost 5 bases, the J end lost 6 bases, and 7 bases lay between the germline ends. Germline CDR1 reads MNHNY; CDR2 reads SVGAGI (reference sequence). CDR3 protein: CASSHYAGELFF. Written as DNA, the CDR3 is TGTGCCAGCAGTCACTACGCCGGGGAGCTGTTTTTT.

The J gene is TRBJ1-2, the V gene TRBV18, with TRBD1 matching 7 bases. This CDR3 has 13 amino acids. The V gene end was trimmed by 3 bases and the J gene end by 5 bases; junction bases not matched to a gene: 3. CDR1 is KGHSH, CDR2 LQKENI, per germline. CDR3 DNA sequence: TGTGCCAGCTCACCGGACAGGTTTTATGGCTACACCTTC. Protein: CASSPDRFYGYTF.

This clone was picked up one time. The chain uses TRBV19 and TRBJ1-2; TRBD1 agrees at 8 bases. V lost 3 bases and J lost 4; bases outside the gene matches: 7. The germline V gene has CDR1 LNHDA and CDR2 SQIVND (reference sequence). The CDR3 is 15 residues long. In DNA, the CDR3 is TGTGCCAGTAGTATCCCAGGGGGCAGGAGCTATGGCTACACCTTC. This codes for CASSIPGGRSYGYTF.

As for this clone: The CDR3 ends on some other residue instead of the conserved phenylalanine or tryptophan, so this is likely a read error. Because the CDR3's place on the DNA is in doubt, the DNA is left out and the CDR3 is given as listed by TCRdb. The chain uses TRBV27 and TRBJ1-2; the table's D gene call, TRBD1, was not cross checked with the DNA. From its first to its last residue, the CDR3 has 10 amino acids. The germline gives CDR1 MNHEY, CDR2 SMNVEV (reference sequence). The CDR3 loop reads CATPQGARAS.

The chain joins TRBV2 to TRBJ2-3; 9 bases map to TRBD2. With V trimmed by 2 bases and J by 5 bases, 5 bases remained unmatched. Germline lookup yields CDR1 SNHLY and CDR2 FYNNEI. This CDR3 region has 15 residues. CDR3 bases: TGTGCCAGCAGTGAATCGGCGGGGGGGCAAGATACGCAGTATTTT. It yields the protein CASSESAGGQDTQYF.

Comments on this clone: An end of the junction does not agree with germline; a read error may underlie this. CDR3 DNA sequence: TGTGCCAGCCGCTTGGGGACAGGGAATAATTCACCCCTCCACTTT. Translated: CASRLGTGNNSPLHF. J is TRBJ1-6 and V is TRBV7-6; TRBD1 agrees at 9 bases. The CDR3 has 15 amino acids. The V gene's germline CDR1 is SGHVS and CDR2 FNYEAQ.

The chain is built from TRBV25-1 and TRBJ2-5; D might be TRBD2 (6 bases). The CDR3 is made up of 13 amino acids. V was cut by 7 bases and J by 2 bases, with 11 bases left in between. The germline gives CDR1 MGHDK, CDR2 SYGVNS. Here the CDR3 DNA reads TGTGCCAGCAACCGGGAGAGGCAAGAGACCCAGTACTTC. This gives the protein CASNRERQETQYF.

The chain combines TRBV2 with TRBJ2-4; unclear D gene. V was shortened by 2 bases and J by 0 bases, with 14 bases between the two germline ends. The CDR3 is 17 amino acids. Germline values: CDR1 SNHLY, CDR2 FYNNEI. Here the CDR3 DNA reads TGTGCCAGCAGTGAAAATCTTGGGATGGGAGCCAAAAACATTCAGTACTTC. Its translation: CASSENLGMGAKNIQYF.

Only a few counts were recorded for this clone. The same CDR3 is also encoded by other DNA sequences in this sample. The rearrangement links TRBV6-4 to TRBJ2-3; tentatively, D is TRBD2 (7 bases). This CDR3 is 14 amino acids long. Trimming took off 3 bases at V and 5 bases at J, with 12 bases between the two ends. The germline gives CDR1 MRHNA, CDR2 SNTAGT. CDR3 nucleotides: TGTGCCAGCAGTGAATCGGGGGGCCGAGATACGCAGTATTTT. Its translation: CASSESGGRDTQYF.

V usage is TRBV4-1 and J usage is TRBJ1-2, with D maybe TRBD1 (6 bases). From germline, CDR1 is MGHRA and CDR2 YSYEKL. This CDR3 contains 17 residues. V shed 2 bases and J shed 0 bases, with 16 bases lying between them. The CDR3 is CASSQPFSRGSNYGYTF. The CDR3 coding sequence is TGCGCCAGCAGCCAACCATTTTCCAGGGGCTCTAACTATGGCTACACCTTC.

The chain has TRBV2 and TRBJ2-1; D is unresolved. CDR3 size: 12 residues. Germline CDR1 SNHLY, CDR2 FYNNEI. Deletions cut 1 base from V and 13 bases from J, with 11 bases between. CDR3 protein: CASSEDRDTQFF. The CDR3 nucleotides read TGTGCCAGCAGTGAAGACAGAGACACCCAGTTCTTC.

The V gene is TRBV7-2, the J gene TRBJ1-3; TRBD1 is a possible D gene (6 bases). The ends were cut back, 4 bases at V and 6 bases at J, with 16 bases in the middle. Germline CDR1 SGHTA, CDR2 FQGNSA. This CDR3 is built from 15 residues. The CDR3: CASSSWTAVENTIYF. In DNA, the CDR3 is TGTGCCAGCAGCTCGTGGACAGCTGTGGAAAACACCATATATTTT.

The J gene is TRBJ2-5, the V gene TRBV5-4; 10 positions match TRBD2. V shed 2 bases, J shed 5 bases, and the junction held 15 bases outside the gene matches. The CDR3 totals 18 residues. CDR1 and CDR2 from the germline V gene are SGHNT and YYREEE (reference sequence). The CDR3 DNA reads TGTGCCAGCAGCTTTCGACCGTTTTCTAGCGGGGGCTATGAGACCCAGTACTTC. This gives the protein CASSFRPFSSGGYETQYF.

The chain has TRBV7-2 and TRBJ1-1, with D perhaps TRBD1 (5 bases). The germline CDR1 and CDR2 sequences are SGHTA and FQGNSA. The CDR3 covers 13 residues. With 3 bases removed from V and 5 bases from J, the gap between germline ends came to 10 bases. The CDR3 nucleotides are TGTGCCAGCAGCTTCCCGGGGCAGACTGAAGCTTTCTTT. Its protein product is CASSFPGQTEAFF.

The CDR3: CASSPGQGMNEQYF. The CDR3 DNA is TGTGCCAGTAGTCCGGGACAGGGGATGAACGAGCAGTACTTC. The chain joins TRBV19 to TRBJ2-7, with 10 bases lining up with TRBD1. CDR1 and CDR2 (germline): LNHDA, SQIVND (reference sequence). The CDR3 is 14 amino acids. Trimming removed 5 bases from V and 5 bases from J; junction bases left unmatched: 6.

This rearrangement joins TRBV27 to TRBJ1-6, with 12 bases lining up with TRBD1. V was pared by 2 bases and J by 9 bases, with 11 bases of the junction left unmatched. The CDR3 covers 18 residues. The germline CDR1 and CDR2 sequences are MNHEY and SMNVEV (reference sequence). This CDR3 is CASSLMPGTGGSGSPLHF. In DNA form, the CDR3 reads TGTGCCAGCAGTTTAATGCCAGGGACAGGGGGCTCGGGTTCACCCCTCCACTTT.

The CDR3 bases are TGTGCCAGCAGAGCCCGAGATACGCAGTATTTT. Its translation is CASRARDTQYF. This sequence joins TRBV6-1 and TRBJ2-3; D remains unclear. Looked up from germline, CDR1 is MNHNS and CDR2 is SASEGT. The V end was cut by 6 bases, the J end by 5 bases, with 6 bases between. The length of the CDR3 is 11 residues.

V gene TRBV5-1 combines with J gene TRBJ2-5; D may be TRBD1 (5 bases). This CDR3 contains 14 residues. The germline gives CDR1 SGHRS, CDR2 YFSETQ. V gave up 0 bases and J gave up 6 bases, with 12 bases separating them. Here the CDR3 reads CASSLVGQGKTQYF. DNA of the CDR3: TGCGCCAGCAGCTTGGTCGGTCAGGGTAAGACCCAGTACTTC.

The rearrangement links TRBV5-4 to TRBJ2-3; D unresolved. Between the trimmed V and J ends, which lost 4 bases and 1 base, there was a span of 7 bases. The CDR3 spans 13 residues. The germline V gene has CDR1 SGHNT and CDR2 YYREEE (reference sequence). The CDR3 nucleotides read TGTGCCAGCAGCCCGGACGGCACAGATACGCAGTATTTT. This translates into CASSPDGTDTQYF.

The chain combines TRBV2 with TRBJ2-5; no reliable D call. CDR1 and CDR2 (germline): SNHLY, FYNNEI. The CDR3 runs 15 residues. Deletions cut 4 bases from V and 3 bases from J, with 15 bases between. CDR3 DNA sequence: TGTGCCAGCAGTGCCCTGGGATGGAGAGAAGAGACCCAGTACTTC. Amino acids: CASSALGWREETQYF.

This chain uses TRBV30 with TRBJ1-1, with D unclear. Germline CDR1 and CDR2: GTSNPN and SVGIG (reference sequence). The CDR3 loop spans 13 amino acids. V lost 3 bases and J 1 base, leaving 9 bases between the germline ends. CDR3 coding DNA: TGTGCCTGGAGGTCCAAGCGGAACACTGAAGCTTTCTTT. It encodes CAWRSKRNTEAFF.

The chain recombines TRBV29-1 with TRBJ2-7; 9 bases line up with TRBD1. The CDR3 is 15 amino acids. V lost 5 bases to trimming and J lost 6 bases; unmatched junction nucleotides: 14. CDR1 and CDR2 from the germline V gene are SQVTM and ANQGSEA. The CDR3 is CSVQVPGTGNGEQYF. In nucleotides, the CDR3 is TGCAGCGTTCAAGTCCCCGGGACAGGGAACGGCGAGCAGTACTTC.

The V gene is TRBV6-1, the J gene TRBJ1-6, with D possibly being TRBD1 (5 bases). This CDR3 comprises 16 residues. In germline, CDR1 is MNHNS, CDR2 SASEGT. Trimming pared 0 bases from V and 10 bases from J, leaving 16 bases between. CDR3 bases: TGTGCCAGCAGTGAAGCGCTGTACAGGACGGAATCACCCCTCCACTTT. It yields the protein CASSEALYRTESPLHF.

The V gene is TRBV18, the J gene TRBJ2-7; D uncertain. This CDR3 spans 12 amino acids. Germline-derived CDR1 and CDR2 are KGHSH and LQKENI. V shed 5 bases and J shed 1 base, with 6 bases lying between them. This CDR3 reads CASSETSYEQYF. CDR3 coding DNA: TGTGCCAGCTCAGAGACTTCCTACGAGCAGTACTTC.